These 27 T cell receptor beta chains were sequenced from one sample in a study of blood T cell repertoires in COVID-19. Assay used: immunoSEQ multiplex PCR; TCRdb lists only in-frame clones, some missing. The sample includes about 180,000 clones, around 88% of them seen just once. Sample: peripheral blood. The receptor source for this set is a woman in her thirties with acute or convalescent COVID-19.

V is TRBV7-6 and J is TRBJ2-1, with D maybe TRBD1 (5 bases). CDR3 length: 16 amino acids. From germline, CDR1 is SGHVS and CDR2 FNYEAQ. Trimming took 5 bases from V and 9 from J, leaving 23 bases between them. CDR3 region: CASSPLDGGRASEQFF. The CDR3 nucleotides read TGTGCCAGCAGCCCGCTGGACGGCGGCAGGGCCAGTGAGCAGTTCTTC. The whole variable domain, remainder taken from reference TRBV7-6 and TRBJ2-1, is GAGVSQSPRYKVTKRGQDVALRCDPISGHVSLYWYRQALGQGPEFLTYFNYEAQQDKSGLPNDRFSAERPEGSISTLTIQRTEQRDSAMYRCASSPLDGGRASEQFFGPGTRLTVL.

The chain carries TRBV6-6 and TRBJ2-5; the D gene is possibly TRBD2 (5 bases). The CDR3 is 15 residues long. Germline CDR1 MNHNY, CDR2 SVGAGI (reference sequence). Trimming cost V 6 bases and J 4 bases, with 18 bases left between them. CDR3 amino acids: CASRPLSVVGETQYF. CDR3 sequence (DNA): TGTGCCAGCAGACCGCTTAGCGTGGTAGGAGAGACCCAGTACTTC.

V is TRBV5-1 and J is TRBJ1-5; possibly TRBD1 for D (6 bases). V lost 5 bases and J lost 1, with 10 bases in between. Germline CDR1 and CDR2: SGHRS and YFSETQ. The CDR3 covers 14 residues. CDR3 loop: CASSPGTSNQPQHF. For the CDR3, the DNA is TGCGCCAGCAGTCCAGGGACAAGCAATCAGCCCCAGCATTTT.

J is TRBJ2-5 and V is TRBV2; D is unresolved. The germline gives CDR1 SNHLY, CDR2 FYNNEI. V lost 7 bases to trimming and J lost 5 bases, with 14 bases between them. This CDR3 region has 13 residues. CDR3 region: CASIDSVSETQYF. In nucleotides, the CDR3 is TGTGCCAGCATTGATTCGGTTTCGGAGACCCAGTACTTC.

The chain joins TRBV5-1 to TRBJ1-3; D not resolved. From germline, CDR1 is SGHRS and CDR2 YFSETQ. Trimming shortened V by 0 bases and J by 0 bases, and 13 bases separated the two germline ends. The CDR3 spans 17 residues. The CDR3 DNA is TGCGCCAGCAGCTTGGACTTCAGGCTGGCCTCTGGAAACACCATATATTTT. It specifies CASSLDFRLASGNTIYF.

The V gene is TRBV7-9, the J gene TRBJ2-1; D gene unclear. From germline, CDR1 is SEHNR and CDR2 FQNEAQ (reference sequence). V lost 5 bases, J lost 10 bases, and 18 bases lay in between. This CDR3 region has 14 residues. The CDR3 is CASSPFNGFGEQFF. The DNA for the CDR3 is TGTGCCAGCAGCCCCTTTAATGGGTTCGGGGAGCAGTTCTTC.

For the CDR3, the DNA is TGTGCCAGCAGCTTAGTAGTGGGCATTAGCTCCTACGAGCAGTACTTC. It specifies CASSLVVGISSYEQYF. This chain uses TRBV7-8 with TRBJ2-7; D is ambiguous. The V end lost 1 base, the J end lost 0 bases, and 13 bases lay between the germline ends. This CDR3 is 16 amino acids long. Germline V gives CDR1 SGHVS, CDR2 FQNEAQ.

This chain links TRBV6-6 with TRBJ2-1, with D possibly TRBD1 on 5 matching bases. The germline V gene encodes CDR1 MNHNY and CDR2 SVGAGI (reference sequence). The CDR3 has 13 amino acids. The V and J ends lost 2 bases and 9 bases respectively, with 11 bases between them. CDR3 in amino acids: CASSYDRGAEQFF. The CDR3 nucleotides are TGTGCCAGCAGTTACGATAGGGGTGCTGAGCAGTTCTTC.

The gene calls are TRBV29-1 and TRBJ1-4, with D possibly matching TRBD1 (5 bases). V lost 4 bases to trimming and J lost 4 bases, with 10 bases between them. The CDR3 has 13 amino acids. Germline CDR1 is SQVTM and CDR2 is ANQGSEA. The CDR3, as DNA: TGCAGCGTTGTAGGGGCCGTTAATGAAAAACTGTTTTTT. Its protein is CSVVGAVNEKLFF.

The rearrangement uses TRBV7-8 and TRBJ2-7; D perhaps matches TRBD1 (5 bases). This CDR3 has 15 amino acids. Per germline, CDR1 SGHVS and CDR2 FQNEAQ. The V gene lost 4 bases and the J gene lost 2 bases, with 15 bases spanning the gap. CDR3 residues: CASSSDWGYTYEQYF. CDR3 bases: TGTGCCAGCAGCTCCGATTGGGGCTACACCTACGAGCAGTACTTC. The whole variable domain, remainder taken from reference TRBV7-8 and TRBJ2-7, is GAGVSQSPRYKVAKRGQDVALRCDPISGHVSLFWYQQALGQGPEFLTYFQNEAQLDKSGLPSDRFFAERPEGSVSTLKIQRTQQEDSAVYLCASSSDWGYTYEQYFGPGTRLTVT.

This chain connects TRBV28 to TRBJ1-3, with 8 bases that match TRBD1. Trimming cost V 11 bases and J 0 bases; bases outside gene matches: 9. Germline V lookup: CDR1 MDHEN, CDR2 SYDVKM. This CDR3 spans 15 amino acids. The CDR3 DNA sequence: TGTGCCGCCAGGGACAGGTCGAGCTCTGGAAACACCATATATTTT. Translated, it gives CAARDRSSSGNTIYF.

The chain couples TRBV27 to TRBJ2-5, with a tentative D call TRBD1 (6 bases). V lost 3 bases and J lost 1, with 15 bases in between. The CDR3 sequence is 16 residues long. The germline gives CDR1 MNHEY, CDR2 SMNVEV (reference sequence). DNA of the CDR3: TGTGCCAGCAGTTTGGTCAGGGGACCCATCCAAGAGACCCAGTACTTC. As protein: CASSLVRGPIQETQYF.

J is TRBJ2-7 and V is TRBV10-3; 8 bases are shared with TRBD1. This CDR3 is built from 12 residues. J gave up 6 bases and V 5 bases, and 3 bases lay outside the gene matches. Germline values: CDR1 ENHRY, CDR2 SYGVKD. For the CDR3, the DNA is TGTGCCATCAGTCGGACAGGGCTCGAGCAGTACTTC. The encoded protein is CAISRTGLEQYF.

V is TRBV25-1 and J is TRBJ2-3; a weak D match, TRBD1 (6 bases). Trimming removed 8 bases from V and 6 bases from J, with 15 bases in between. The CDR3 is 13 residues long. The germline V gene encodes CDR1 MGHDK and CDR2 SYGVNS. The CDR3 bases are TGTGCCAGCTCCACCGGGACACTGGATACGCAGTATTTT. As protein: CASSTGTLDTQYF.

The chain combines TRBV9 with TRBJ2-1; D ambiguous. The CDR3 runs 11 residues. Trimming took 1 base from V and 7 from J, leaving 3 bases between them. CDR1 SGDLS and CDR2 YYNGEE come from the germline V gene. In nucleotides, the CDR3 is TGTGCCAGCAGCGTATATAATGAGCAGTTCTTC. This codes for CASSVYNEQFF. The entire variable domain, with the rest obtained from reference TRBV9 and TRBJ2-1, is as follows: DSGVTQTPKHLITATGQRVTLRCSPRSGDLSVYWYQQSLDQGLQFLIQYYNGEERAKGNILERFSAQQFPDLHSELNLSSLELGDSALYFCASSVYNEQFFGPGTRLTVL.

The gene calls are TRBV2 and TRBJ2-3; 7 nucleotides agree with TRBD2. Trimming at V came to 8 bases and at J to 5 bases, leaving 10 bases not matched to a gene. CDR1 is SNHLY, CDR2 FYNNEI, per germline. The CDR3 runs 14 residues. DNA for the CDR3: TGTGCCAGCGCGGGAGAAAGCCGCGGAGATACGCAGTATTTT. Amino acid sequence: CASAGESRGDTQYF.

This chain joins TRBV7-8 and TRBJ2-7, with 9 bases identical to TRBD1. CDR1 SGHVS and CDR2 FQNEAQ come from the germline V gene. J was trimmed by 5 bases and V by 1 base; bases with no gene match: 9. CDR3 length equals 16 residues. This chain's CDR3 is CASSLDRGTGSHEQYF. Here the CDR3 DNA reads TGTGCCAGCAGCTTAGATAGGGGGACAGGGAGCCACGAGCAGTACTTC.

The V call is TRBV6-5, the J call TRBJ2-5; D is unclear. The CDR3 has 15 amino acids. Trimming stripped 6 bases from V and 4 bases from J, with 18 bases between. Germline V lookup: CDR1 MNHEY, CDR2 SVGAGI. Here the CDR3 reads CASRLRREIGETQYF. CDR3 DNA sequence: TGTGCCAGCAGGTTAAGGAGAGAAATTGGAGAGACCCAGTACTTC.

The chain joins TRBV15 to TRBJ1-1, with D hard to call. The CDR3 is made up of 12 amino acids. CDR1 is LNHNV and CDR2 is YYDKDF in the germline V gene (reference sequence). V lost 4 bases to trimming and J lost 9 bases, with 12 bases between them. The CDR3 sequence: CATSNPGFKAFF. In DNA form, the CDR3 reads TGTGCCACCAGCAATCCGGGTTTCAAAGCTTTCTTT.

The rearrangement joins TRBV7-2 to TRBJ2-7, with a weak D call TRBD2 (7 bases). From germline, CDR1 is SGHTA and CDR2 FQGNSA. This CDR3 comprises 14 residues. V lost 2 bases to trimming and J lost 6 bases, with 14 bases between them. CDR3 in DNA: TGTGCCAGCAGCTTAAGGGGGGGTGGGTTCGAGCAGTACTTC. Translation gives CASSLRGGGFEQYF.

The chain employs TRBV10-3 and TRBJ1-2; D is possibly TRBD1 (6 bases). The ends were cut back, 0 bases at V and 4 bases at J, with 12 bases in the middle. Germline CDR1 reads ENHRY; CDR2 reads SYGVKD. The CDR3 loop spans 15 amino acids. CDR3 sequence (DNA): TGTGCCATCAGTGAGTCGGGGACATCTGTCTATGGCTACACCTTC. Translation: CAISESGTSVYGYTF.

This chain joins TRBV5-1 and TRBJ2-1, with 10 positions matching TRBD2. The V segment lost 8 bases and the J segment 0 bases; nucleotides outside the gene matches: 5. This CDR3 has 15 residues. Germline CDR1 is SGHRS and CDR2 is YFSETQ. Here the CDR3 reads CASQLAGSSYNEQFF. The CDR3 DNA reads as TGCGCCAGTCAACTAGCGGGGAGCTCCTACAATGAGCAGTTCTTC.

The CDR3 DNA follows: TGTGCCACCAGCAGAGAGACGGGAGAAGAGACCCAGTACTTC. Protein: CATSRETGEETQYF. This sequence joins TRBV15 and TRBJ2-5, with a weak D call TRBD2 (6 bases). The CDR3 covers 14 residues. The germline V and J ends were trimmed by 0 bases and 3 bases, with 8 bases remaining between them. The germline CDR1 and CDR2 sequences are LNHNV and YYDKDF (reference sequence).

V is TRBV28 and J is TRBJ1-3, with unresolved D. The CDR3 runs to 11 residues. The germline V gene encodes CDR1 MDHEN and CDR2 SYDVKM. Trimming took off 11 bases at V and 7 bases at J, with 12 bases between the two ends. The CDR3 sequence: CAHGRGNTIYF. The CDR3, as DNA: TGTGCCCACGGGCGCGGGAACACCATATATTTT.

This clone turned up a few times. V gene TRBV14 combines with J gene TRBJ1-2; D is perhaps TRBD1 (5 bases). The CDR3 totals 14 residues. CDR1 is SGHDN, CDR2 FVKESK, per germline. Deletions cut 0 bases from V and 8 bases from J, with 13 bases between. The CDR3 DNA sequence: TGTGCCAGCAGCCAAGATGGGGCAGGGAGGGGCTACACCTTC. Its translation is CASSQDGAGRGYTF.

This chain joins TRBV3-1 (or the pseudogene TRBV3-2) and TRBJ1-5; 9 bases map to TRBD1. V dropped 4 bases and J dropped 6; count of bases not matched to a gene: 4. Germline assignment: CDR1 LGHDT and CDR2 YNNKEL (reference sequence). This CDR3 comprises 14 residues. The CDR3 region has the DNA TGTGCCAGCAGCCCTGGGACAGGGTTTCAGCCCCAGCATTTT. This codes for CASSPGTGFQPQHF.

The V and J genes are TRBV19 and TRBJ1-2; possibly TRBD1 for D (6 bases). This CDR3 contains 13 residues. The V gene lost 7 bases and the J gene lost 4 bases, with 13 bases spanning the gap. Germline CDR1 LNHDA, CDR2 SQIVND (reference sequence). The DNA of the CDR3 is TGTGCCAGTACCACAACAGGGTCCTATGGCTACACCTTC. As protein: CASTTTGSYGYTF.